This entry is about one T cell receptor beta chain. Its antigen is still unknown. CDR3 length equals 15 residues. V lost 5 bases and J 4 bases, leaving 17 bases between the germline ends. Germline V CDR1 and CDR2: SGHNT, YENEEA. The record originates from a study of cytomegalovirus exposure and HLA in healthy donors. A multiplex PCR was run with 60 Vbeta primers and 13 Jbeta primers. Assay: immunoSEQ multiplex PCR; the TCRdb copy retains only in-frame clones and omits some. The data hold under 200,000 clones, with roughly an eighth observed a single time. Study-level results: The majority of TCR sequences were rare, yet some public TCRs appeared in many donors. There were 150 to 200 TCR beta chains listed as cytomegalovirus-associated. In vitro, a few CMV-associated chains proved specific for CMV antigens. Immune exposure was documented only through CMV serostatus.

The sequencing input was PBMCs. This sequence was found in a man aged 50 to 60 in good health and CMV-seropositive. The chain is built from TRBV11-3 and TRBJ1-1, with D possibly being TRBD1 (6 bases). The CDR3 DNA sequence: TGTGCCAGCAGCCAGTCGAGGGGGAAGGGCACTGAAGCTTTCTTT. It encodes CASSQSRGKGTEAFF.